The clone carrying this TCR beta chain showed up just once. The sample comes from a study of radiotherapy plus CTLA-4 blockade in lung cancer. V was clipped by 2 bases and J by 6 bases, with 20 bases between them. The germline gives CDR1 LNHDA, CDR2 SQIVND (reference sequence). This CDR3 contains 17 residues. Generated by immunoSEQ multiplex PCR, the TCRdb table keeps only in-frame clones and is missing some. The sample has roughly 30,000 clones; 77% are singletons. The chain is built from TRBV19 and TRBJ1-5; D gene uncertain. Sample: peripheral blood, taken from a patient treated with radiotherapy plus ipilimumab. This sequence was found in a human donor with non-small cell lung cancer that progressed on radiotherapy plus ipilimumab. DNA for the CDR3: TGTGCCAGTAGTATAATTCTAGGAGGAGCGCTTGGTCAGCCCCAGCATTTT. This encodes CASSIILGGALGQPQHF.